This T cell receptor (beta chain) was retrieved from a study of CD8 T cells in ankylosing spondylitis. The study's findings and limits: Reportedly, matched ankylosing spondylitis synovial fluid was significantly enriched for disease-linked clones.

A single record per CDR3 protein comes from TCRdb applying MiXCR to the 5' RACE reads. The repertoire holds some 250,000 distinct CDR3 sequences, roughly a quarter seen once, with around 0.58% in the top ten. This clonotype was counted many times. Its antigen is undetermined. This clonotype originated in a male donor with ankylosing spondylitis or in good health (not recorded which). Sequenced sample: blood, either unsorted or a sorted T cell fraction (not recorded which).

CDR3 DNA: TGTGCCAGCTCACCACGGGGATATAGCAATCAGCCCCAGCATTTT. This translates into CASSPRGYSNQPQHF. The chain links TRBV18 to TRBJ1-5; D is unclear. The ends were cut back, 1 base at V and 0 bases at J, with 7 bases in the middle. Germline-derived CDR1 and CDR2 are KGHSH and LQKENI. The CDR3 contains 15 residues. Supplemented by reference TRBV18 and TRBJ1-5, the full variable domain reads NAGVMQNPRHLVRRRGQEARLRCSPMKGHSHVYWYRQLPEEGLKFMVYLQKENIIDESGMPKERFSAEFPKEGPSILRIQQVVRGDSAAYFCASSPRGYSNQPQHFGDGTRLSIL.